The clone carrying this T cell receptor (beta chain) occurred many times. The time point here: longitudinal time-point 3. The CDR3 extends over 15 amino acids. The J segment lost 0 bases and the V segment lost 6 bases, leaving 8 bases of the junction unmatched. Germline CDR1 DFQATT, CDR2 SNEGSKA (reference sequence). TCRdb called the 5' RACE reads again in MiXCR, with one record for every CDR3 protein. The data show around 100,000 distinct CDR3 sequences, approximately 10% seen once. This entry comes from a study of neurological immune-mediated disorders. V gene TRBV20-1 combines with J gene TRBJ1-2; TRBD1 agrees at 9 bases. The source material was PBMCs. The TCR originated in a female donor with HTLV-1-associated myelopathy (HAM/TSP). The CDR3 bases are TGCAGTGCCCGGGACAGGGAGGAAGCTAACTATGGCTACACCTTC. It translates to CSARDREEANYGYTF.